The source of this T cell receptor (beta chain) is a study of T cell responses to AZD1222 COVID-19 vaccine. In this sample, this clone turned up once. Germline values: CDR1 WNHNN, CDR2 SYGVQD (reference sequence). The CDR3 consists of 17 residues. The germline V and J ends were trimmed by 6 bases and 4 bases, with 24 bases remaining between them. This table comes from immunoSEQ multiplex PCR, and its TCRdb copy is limited to in-frame clones, with some not included. Of about 110,000 clones listed, about 86% are singletons. The sequences come from peripheral blood, collected on day 0 of AZD1222 vaccination. This sequence joins TRBV10-1 and TRBJ1-2; maybe TRBD1 (5 bases). The clonotype originates from an adult in good health. Written as DNA, the CDR3 is TGCGCCAGCAGGGTAGTGTACAGGATGAAGACGCCCTATGGCTACACCTTC. Translation: CASRVVYRMKTPYGYTF.